One TCR beta chain is described in this entry. Its cognate antigen is unknown. These data are taken from a study of post-analysis software for immune sequencing data. At the level of the study: Some patients lacked subtype; others had relapsing-remitting, secondary progressive or progressive-relapsing disease.

The library was made from cDNA and included unique molecular identifiers. With roughly 0.85 to 11 million T cells as the source, a few hundred thousand cDNA molecules resulted. TCRdb independently ran MiXCR on the PCR reads; one entry per CDR3 protein. The table includes 500,000 to 600,000 distinct CDR3 sequences, 40% to 50% detected once. Regarding the study as a whole: Comparison with controls showed significantly lower normalized Chao1 diversity in multiple sclerosis patients. Relative to controls, patients had 5 or 6 TRBV segments at higher frequency, with TRBV5-6, TRBV5-1 and TRBV20-1 among these.

The CDR3 contains 15 residues. With 6 bases clipped from V and 3 bases from J, the junction kept 5 bases outside the gene matches. The receptor was isolated from a girl between 10 and 17 years old with multiple sclerosis. The chain carries TRBV12-3 or TRBV12-4 and TRBJ2-1; TRBD2 aligns across 10 bases. Sequences were obtained from blood. The CDR3 protein is CASSSASGGYNEQFF. CDR3 bases: TGTGCCAGCAGCTCAGCTAGCGGGGGCTACAATGAGCAGTTCTTC.